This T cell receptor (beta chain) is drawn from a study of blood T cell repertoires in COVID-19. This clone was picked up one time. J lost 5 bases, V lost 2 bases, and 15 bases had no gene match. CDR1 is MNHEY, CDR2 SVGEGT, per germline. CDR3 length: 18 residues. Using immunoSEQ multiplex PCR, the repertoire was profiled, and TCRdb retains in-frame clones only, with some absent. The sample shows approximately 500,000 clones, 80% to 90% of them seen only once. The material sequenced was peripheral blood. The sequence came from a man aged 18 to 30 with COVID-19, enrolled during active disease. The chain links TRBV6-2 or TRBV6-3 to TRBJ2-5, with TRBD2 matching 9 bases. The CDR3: CASSYGGSGSGRGETQYF. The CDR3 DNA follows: TGTGCCAGCAGTTACGGTGGTAGCGGGAGCGGCAGGGGTGAGACCCAGTACTTC.